One sample yielded the 5 T cell receptor beta chains listed below, sequenced in a study of identical twins. TCRdb used MiXCR to reprocess the 5' RACE reads, holding one entry per CDR3 protein. Among a few hundred thousand distinct CDR3 sequences listed, 9% to 10% were seen once. This same sample was also part of a study on yellow fever vaccine responses in identical twins.

The sample was PBMCs. The receptors shown here come from a young woman in good health.

This clonotype showed up just a few times. The CDR3 region has the DNA TGTGCCAGCCAAGGGGTTGGTTCCAATCAGCCCCAGCATTTT. Translating gives CASQGVGSNQPQHF. V and J are TRBV6-1 and TRBJ1-5; the D gene is possibly TRBD1 (5 bases). This CDR3 is 14 amino acids long. V was trimmed by 8 bases and J by 3 bases, leaving 14 bases between them. CDR1 is MNHNS and CDR2 is SASEGT in the germline V gene.

This clonotype has only a few counts. This chain joins TRBV29-1 and TRBJ1-2, with TRBD1 matching 9 bases. J gave up 0 bases and V 3 bases, and 5 bases lay outside the gene matches. CDR1 and CDR2 (germline): SQVTM, ANQGSEA. This CDR3 is 15 amino acids long. CDR3 bases: TGCAGCGTTGACCACGGGACAGGGCCTAACTATGGCTACACCTTC. Translation gives CSVDHGTGPNYGYTF.

This clonotype was picked up many times. The chain recombines TRBV28 with TRBJ2-3, with D unclear. V lost 4 bases to trimming and J lost 4 bases, with 12 bases between them. Germline-derived CDR1 and CDR2 are MDHEN and SYDVKM. The CDR3 extends over 14 amino acids. CDR3: CASSWSLKPDTQYF. The CDR3 bases are TGTGCCAGCAGTTGGTCCCTTAAGCCAGATACGCAGTATTTT.

The J gene is TRBJ2-5, the V gene TRBV7-9; either TRBD1 or TRBD2 may supply D (5 bases each). CDR1 and CDR2 (germline): SEHNR, FQNEAQ (reference sequence). Trimming removed 3 bases from V and 4 bases from J, with 12 bases in between. The CDR3 is 14 amino acids. CDR3 protein: CASSFGPGGETQYF. CDR3 DNA sequence: TGTGCCAGCAGCTTTGGGCCTGGGGGAGAGACCCAGTACTTC.

A few counts support this clonotype. The V and J genes are TRBV7-9 and TRBJ2-1; D is perhaps TRBD1 (5 bases). V was shortened by 6 bases and J by 3 bases, with 9 bases between the two germline ends. The CDR3 length is 13 residues. Germline V lookup: CDR1 SEHNR, CDR2 FQNEAQ (reference sequence). The CDR3 nucleotides are TGTGCCAGCAGGACGCAGGGCTACAATGAGCAGTTCTTC. This sequence encodes CASRTQGYNEQFF.